This T cell receptor (beta chain) comes out of a study of blood T cell repertoires in COVID-19. Study in general: Samples taken during acute and convalescent COVID-19 were collected in the United States, Italy and Spain.

The V gene end was trimmed by 4 bases and the J gene end by 4 bases; junction bases not matched to a gene: 7. Germline V gives CDR1 KGHSH, CDR2 LQKENI. The CDR3 has 14 amino acids. Original processing notes: Counts of nucleated cells, estimated from reference gene primer amplification, were obtained. Clones were sequenced by immunoSEQ multiplex PCR, and TCRdb holds only the in-frame ones, with some missing. Clone size and V and J calls were adopted from that table, with D and trimming inferred from the DNA. The table records some 350,000 clones, approximately 89% of them present only once. The chain couples TRBV18 to TRBJ2-7; the match to TRBD1 covers 7 bases. The receptor was isolated from a man aged 30 to 45 who had recovered from COVID-19. Material: PBMCs or T cells enriched from blood (not recorded which). The CDR3 loop is CASSRSTGQYEQYF. CDR3 sequence (DNA): TGTGCCAGCTCACGTTCGACAGGGCAATACGAGCAGTACTTC.